Below, 7 T cell receptor beta chains from the same sample are listed, as sequenced in a study of beta chain features in type 1 diabetes. Sequencing targeted expressed TCRB transcripts, as all isolated RNA had been reverse transcribed. Profiled with immunoSEQ multiplex PCR; TCRdb holds only in-frame clones, not every one. The sample has around 140,000 clones, approximately 10% seen once. What was sequenced was central memory CD4+ T cells from blood. The receptors stem from a middle-aged woman in good health.

The chain couples TRBV29-1 to TRBJ1-5; 7 bases fit TRBD1. Germline CDR1 SQVTM, CDR2 ANQGSEA. The V gene end was trimmed by 7 bases and the J gene end by 4 bases; junction bases not matched to a gene: 4. The CDR3 is made up of 12 amino acids. The CDR3 sequence is CSAQQGNQPQHF. Written as DNA, the CDR3 is TGCAGCGCCCAACAGGGGAATCAGCCCCAGCATTTT.

This rearrangement joins TRBV7-6 to TRBJ1-6, with D tentatively TRBD1 (6 bases). V was shortened by 1 base and J by 10 bases, with 8 bases between the two germline ends. The CDR3 has 13 amino acids. Germline CDR1 is SGHVS and CDR2 is FNYEAQ. CDR3 region: CASSLGTASPLHF. DNA for the CDR3: TGTGCCAGCAGCTTAGGGACAGCCTCACCCCTCCACTTT. Full variable domain (outside the CDR3, taken from reference TRBV7-6 and TRBJ1-6): GAGVSQSPRYKVTKRGQDVALRCDPISGHVSLYWYRQALGQGPEFLTYFNYEAQQDKSGLPNDRFSAERPEGSISTLTIQRTEQRDSAMYRCASSLGTASPLHFGNGTRLTVT.

The chain joins TRBV5-6 to TRBJ2-5; 8 nucleotides line up with TRBD2. This CDR3 region has 17 residues. V dropped 3 bases and J dropped 1; count of bases not matched to a gene: 11. Germline V gene sequence: CDR1 SGHDT, CDR2 YYEEEE. CDR3 region: CASSSRWAGGLQETQYF. CDR3 sequence (DNA): TGTGCCAGCAGCTCCCGTTGGGCGGGGGGACTCCAAGAGACCCAGTACTTC.

The CDR3 DNA follows: TGTGCCAGCTCACCGAACAGGGGTGGGGATGAGCAGTTCTTC. Translating gives CASSPNRGGDEQFF. This sequence joins TRBV18 and TRBJ2-1, with 7 bases matching TRBD1. The CDR3 covers 14 residues. Looked up from germline, CDR1 is KGHSH and CDR2 is LQKENI. J was trimmed by 8 bases and V by 3 bases; bases with no gene match: 7.

This clone has at least ten counts. The genes are TRBV5-5 and TRBJ1-1; 7 nucleotides agree with TRBD1. This CDR3 spans 16 amino acids. CDR1 is SGHKS, CDR2 YYEKEE, per germline (reference sequence). J lost 1 base, V lost 4 bases, and 10 bases had no gene match. The CDR3 loop is CASSHKRGQPNTEAFF. The DNA for the CDR3 is TGTGCCAGCAGCCACAAAAGGGGACAGCCGAACACTGAAGCTTTCTTT.

The genes are TRBV7-8 and TRBJ1-1, with D uncertain. This CDR3 region has 13 residues. Germline V gene sequence: CDR1 SGHVS, CDR2 FQNEAQ. V gave up 1 base and J gave up 5 bases, with 8 bases separating them. CDR3 bases: TGTGCCAGCAGCTTAGTCGGGGAGACTGAAGCTTTCTTT. This codes for CASSLVGETEAFF. Full variable domain (rest looked up from reference TRBV7-8 and TRBJ1-1): GAGVSQSPRYKVAKRGQDVALRCDPISGHVSLFWYQQALGQGPEFLTYFQNEAQLDKSGLPSDRFFAERPEGSVSTLKIQRTQQEDSAVYLCASSLVGETEAFFGQGTRLTVV.

The gene calls are TRBV2 and TRBJ2-7; 9 bases map to TRBD1. CDR1 SNHLY and CDR2 FYNNEI come from the germline V gene. This CDR3 is built from 13 residues. V was pared by 4 bases and J by 2 bases, with 0 bases of the junction left unmatched. The CDR3 DNA follows: TGTGCCAGCAGTGGACAGGGGGCCTACGAGCAGTACTTC. Residues: CASSGQGAYEQYF. The variable domain in full, completed from reference TRBV2 and TRBJ2-7, reads EPEVTQTPSHQVTQMGQEVILRCVPISNHLYFYWYRQILGQKVEFLVSFYNNEISEKSEIFDDQFSVERPDGSNFTLKIRSTKLEDSAMYFCASSGQGAYEQYFGPGTRLTVT.